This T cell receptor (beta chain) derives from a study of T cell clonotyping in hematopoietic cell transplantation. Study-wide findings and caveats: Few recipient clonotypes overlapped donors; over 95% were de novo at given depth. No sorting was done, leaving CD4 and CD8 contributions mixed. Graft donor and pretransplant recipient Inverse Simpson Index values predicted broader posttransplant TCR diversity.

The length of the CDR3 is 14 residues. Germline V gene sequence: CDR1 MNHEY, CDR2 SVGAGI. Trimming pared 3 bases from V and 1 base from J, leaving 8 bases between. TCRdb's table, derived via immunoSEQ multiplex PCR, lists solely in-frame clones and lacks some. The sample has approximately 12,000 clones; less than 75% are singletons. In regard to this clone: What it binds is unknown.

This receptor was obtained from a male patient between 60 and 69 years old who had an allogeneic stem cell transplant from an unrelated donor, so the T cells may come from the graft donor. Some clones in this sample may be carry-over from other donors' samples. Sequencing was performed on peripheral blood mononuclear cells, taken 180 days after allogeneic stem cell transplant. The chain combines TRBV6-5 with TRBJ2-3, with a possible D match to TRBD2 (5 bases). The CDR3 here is CASSYLEGTDTQYF. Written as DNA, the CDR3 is TGTGCCAGCAGTTATCTGGAGGGCACAGATACGCAGTATTTT.